This T cell receptor beta chain stems from a study of shared clonotypes between healthy human individuals. Findings and limits, study-wide: Having only a few donors restricted how much genetic and exposure-history diversity was captured. Four donors shared about 4.5% of their naive CD4 clonotypes.

The V gene's germline CDR1 is MNHEY and CDR2 SMNVEV (reference sequence). V gave up 6 bases and J gave up 0 bases; unmatched junction bases: 8. The CDR3 has 17 amino acids. In regard to this clone: Its specificity is not known.

CD45RA+ naive and CD45RA-negative memory subsets were separated from CD4+ cells. The method was immunoSEQ multiplex PCR; TCRdb's version includes in-frame clones alone and lacks a portion of them. Among 950,000 to 1,100,000 clones, approximately 68% were seen once, and the ten largest hold approximately 1.5%. The sequenced sample was memory CD4+ T cells sorted from blood. As to subset: CD45RA-negative fraction. V usage is TRBV27 and J usage is TRBJ2-6; the match to TRBD1 covers 7 bases. This clonotype was obtained from a young man in good health. The CDR3 coding sequence is TGTGCCAGCAGCCAGACAGGGCCCCTCTCTGGGGCCAACGTCCTGACTTTC. The encoded protein is CASSQTGPLSGANVLTF.